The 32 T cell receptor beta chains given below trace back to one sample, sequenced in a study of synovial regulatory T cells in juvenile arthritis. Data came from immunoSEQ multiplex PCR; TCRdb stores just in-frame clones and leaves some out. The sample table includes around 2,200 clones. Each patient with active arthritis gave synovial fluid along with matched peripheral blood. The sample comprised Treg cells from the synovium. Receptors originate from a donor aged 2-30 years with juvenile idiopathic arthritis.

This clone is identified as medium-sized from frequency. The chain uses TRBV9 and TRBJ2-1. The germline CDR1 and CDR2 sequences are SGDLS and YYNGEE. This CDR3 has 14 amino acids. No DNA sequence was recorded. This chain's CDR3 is CASSVGDLRDEQFF.

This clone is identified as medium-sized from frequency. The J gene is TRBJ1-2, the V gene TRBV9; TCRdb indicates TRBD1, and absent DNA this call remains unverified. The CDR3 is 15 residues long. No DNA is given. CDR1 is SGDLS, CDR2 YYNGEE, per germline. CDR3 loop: CASSVGDTSNYGYTF.

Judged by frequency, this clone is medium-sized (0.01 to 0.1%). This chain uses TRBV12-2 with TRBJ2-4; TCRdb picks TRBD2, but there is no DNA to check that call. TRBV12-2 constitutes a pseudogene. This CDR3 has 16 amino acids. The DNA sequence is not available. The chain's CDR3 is CASRQPSGAADRLEYF.

CDR3: CASSLRPGNQETQYF. V is TRBV7-9 and J is TRBJ2-5; the D call from TCRdb, TRBD1, cannot be confirmed without DNA. Looked up from germline, CDR1 is SEHNR and CDR2 is FQNEAQ (reference sequence). This CDR3 is built from 15 residues. There is no recorded DNA.

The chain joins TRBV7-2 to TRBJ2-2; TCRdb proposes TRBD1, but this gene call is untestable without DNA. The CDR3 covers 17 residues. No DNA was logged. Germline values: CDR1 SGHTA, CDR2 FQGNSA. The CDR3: CASRKTPGQQYPGELFF.

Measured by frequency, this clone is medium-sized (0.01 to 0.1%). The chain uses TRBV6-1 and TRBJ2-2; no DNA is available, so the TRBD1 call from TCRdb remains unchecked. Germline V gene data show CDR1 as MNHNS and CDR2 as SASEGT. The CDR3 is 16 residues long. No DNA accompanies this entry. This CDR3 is CASSERRGRDTGELFF.

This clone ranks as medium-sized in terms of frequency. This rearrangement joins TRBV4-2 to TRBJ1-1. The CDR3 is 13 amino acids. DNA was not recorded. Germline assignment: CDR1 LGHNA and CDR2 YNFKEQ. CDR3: CASSQDGEVEAFF.

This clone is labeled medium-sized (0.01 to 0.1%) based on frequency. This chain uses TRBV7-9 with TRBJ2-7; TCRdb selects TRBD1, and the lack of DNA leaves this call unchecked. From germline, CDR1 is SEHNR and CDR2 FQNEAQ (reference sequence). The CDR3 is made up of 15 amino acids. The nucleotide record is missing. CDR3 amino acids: CASSLWAGESYEQYF.

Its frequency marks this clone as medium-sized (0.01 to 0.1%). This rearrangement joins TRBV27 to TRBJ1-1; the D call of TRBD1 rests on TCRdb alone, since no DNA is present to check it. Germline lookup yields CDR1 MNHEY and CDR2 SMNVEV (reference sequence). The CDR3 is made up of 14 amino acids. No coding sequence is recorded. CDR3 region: CASSLKTGSTEAFF.

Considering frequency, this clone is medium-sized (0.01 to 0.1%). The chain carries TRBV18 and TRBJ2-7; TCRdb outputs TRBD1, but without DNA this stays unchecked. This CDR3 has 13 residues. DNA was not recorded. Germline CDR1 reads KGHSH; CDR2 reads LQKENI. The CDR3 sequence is CASSPWGYLEQYF.

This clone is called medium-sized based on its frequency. This CDR3 reads CASSIDGRPVDEQYF. The rearrangement uses TRBV19 and TRBJ2-7. This CDR3 is built from 15 residues. DNA is not on record. Germline lookup yields CDR1 LNHDA and CDR2 SQIVND (reference sequence). Based on the CDR3 plus reference TRBV19 and TRBJ2-7, the full variable domain is DGGITQSPKYLFRKEGQNVTLSCEQNLNHDAMYWYRQDPGQGLRLIYYSQIVNDFQKGDIAEGYSVSREKKESFPLTVTSAQKNPTAFYLCASSIDGRPVDEQYFGPGTRLTVT.

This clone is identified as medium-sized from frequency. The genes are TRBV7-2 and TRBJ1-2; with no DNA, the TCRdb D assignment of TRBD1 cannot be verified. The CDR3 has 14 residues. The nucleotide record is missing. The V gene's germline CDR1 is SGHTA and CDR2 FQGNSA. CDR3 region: CASSEGPGGSGYTF. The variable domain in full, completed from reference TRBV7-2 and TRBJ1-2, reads GAGVSQSPSNKVTEKGKDVELRCDPISGHTALYWYRQSLGQGLEFLIYFQGNSAPDKSGLPSDRFSAERTGGSVSTLTIQRTQQEDSAVYLCASSEGPGGSGYTFGSGTRLTVV.

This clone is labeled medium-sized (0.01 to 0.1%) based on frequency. The CDR3: CASSIDLRDGEQYF. The chain couples TRBV19 to TRBJ2-7. The CDR3 length is 14 residues. The DNA is not on file. CDR1 is LNHDA, CDR2 SQIVND, per germline (reference sequence).

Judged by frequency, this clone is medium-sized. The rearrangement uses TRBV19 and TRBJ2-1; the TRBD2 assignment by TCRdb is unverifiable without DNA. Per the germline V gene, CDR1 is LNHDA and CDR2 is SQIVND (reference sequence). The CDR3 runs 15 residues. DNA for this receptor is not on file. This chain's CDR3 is CASRGGLAYLNEQFF.

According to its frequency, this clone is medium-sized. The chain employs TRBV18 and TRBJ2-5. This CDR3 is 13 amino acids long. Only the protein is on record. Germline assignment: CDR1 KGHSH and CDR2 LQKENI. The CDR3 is CASSPLMTETQYF.

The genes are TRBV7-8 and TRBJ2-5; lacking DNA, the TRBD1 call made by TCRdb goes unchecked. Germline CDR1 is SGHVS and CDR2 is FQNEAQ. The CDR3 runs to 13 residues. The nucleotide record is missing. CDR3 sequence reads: CASSHGQKETQYF.

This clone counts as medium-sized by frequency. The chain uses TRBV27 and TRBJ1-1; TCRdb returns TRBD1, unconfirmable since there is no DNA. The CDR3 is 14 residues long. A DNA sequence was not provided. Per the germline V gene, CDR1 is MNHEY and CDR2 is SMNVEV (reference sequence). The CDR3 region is CASSSRQGGAEAFF.

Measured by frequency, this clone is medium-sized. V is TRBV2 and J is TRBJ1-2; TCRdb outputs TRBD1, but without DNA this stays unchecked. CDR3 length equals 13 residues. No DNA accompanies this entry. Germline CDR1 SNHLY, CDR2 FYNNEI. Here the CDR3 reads CASSGTANYGYTF. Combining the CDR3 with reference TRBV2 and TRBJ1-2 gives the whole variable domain EPEVTQTPSHQVTQMGQEVILRCVPISNHLYFYWYRQILGQKVEFLVSFYNNEISEKSEIFDDQFSVERPDGSNFTLKIRSTKLEDSAMYFCASSGTANYGYTFGSGTRLTVV.

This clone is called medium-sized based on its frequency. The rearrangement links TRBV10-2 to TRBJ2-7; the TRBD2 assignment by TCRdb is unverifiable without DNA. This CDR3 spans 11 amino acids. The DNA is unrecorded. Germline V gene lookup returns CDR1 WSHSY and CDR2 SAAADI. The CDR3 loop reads CASTSSYEQYF.

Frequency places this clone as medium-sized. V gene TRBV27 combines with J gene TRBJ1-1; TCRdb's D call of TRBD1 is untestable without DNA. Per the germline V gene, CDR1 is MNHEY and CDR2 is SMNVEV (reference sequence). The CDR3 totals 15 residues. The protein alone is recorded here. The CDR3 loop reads CASIKYSSGNTEAFF.

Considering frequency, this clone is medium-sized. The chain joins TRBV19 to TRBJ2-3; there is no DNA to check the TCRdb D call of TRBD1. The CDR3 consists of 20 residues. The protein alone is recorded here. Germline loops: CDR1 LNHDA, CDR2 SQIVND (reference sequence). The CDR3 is CASSIRDRGGYSQFTDTQYF. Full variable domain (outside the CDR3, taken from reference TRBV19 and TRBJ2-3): DGGITQSPKYLFRKEGQNVTLSCEQNLNHDAMYWYRQDPGQGLRLIYYSQIVNDFQKGDIAEGYSVSREKKESFPLTVTSAQKNPTAFYLCASSIRDRGGYSQFTDTQYFGPGTRLTVL.

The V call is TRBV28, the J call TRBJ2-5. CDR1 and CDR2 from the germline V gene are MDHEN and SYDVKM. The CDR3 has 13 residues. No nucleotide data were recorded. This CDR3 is CASTRGSKETQYF.

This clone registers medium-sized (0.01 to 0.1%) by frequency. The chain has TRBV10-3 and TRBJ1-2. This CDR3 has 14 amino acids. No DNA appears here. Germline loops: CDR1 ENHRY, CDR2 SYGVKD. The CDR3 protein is CAISELDGYYGYTF.

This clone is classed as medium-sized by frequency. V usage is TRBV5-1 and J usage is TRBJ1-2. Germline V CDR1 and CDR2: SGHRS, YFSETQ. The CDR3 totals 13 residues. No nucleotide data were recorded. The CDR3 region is CASSFRTSYGYTF.

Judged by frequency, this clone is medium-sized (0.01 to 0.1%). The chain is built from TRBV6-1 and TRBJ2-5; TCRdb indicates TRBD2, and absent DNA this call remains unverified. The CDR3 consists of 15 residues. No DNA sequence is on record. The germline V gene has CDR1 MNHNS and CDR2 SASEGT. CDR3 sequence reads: CASRSGWRGQETQYF.

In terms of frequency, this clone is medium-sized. CDR3: CASSVAGFTDTQYF. This rearrangement joins TRBV2 to TRBJ2-3; the D call from TCRdb, TRBD1, cannot be confirmed without DNA. The CDR3 contains 14 residues. Only the protein is available. Germline CDR1 and CDR2: SNHLY and FYNNEI.

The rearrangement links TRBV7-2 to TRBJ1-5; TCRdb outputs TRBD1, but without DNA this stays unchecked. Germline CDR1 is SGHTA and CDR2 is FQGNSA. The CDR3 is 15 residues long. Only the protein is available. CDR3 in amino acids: CASAPGGSEYQPQHF.

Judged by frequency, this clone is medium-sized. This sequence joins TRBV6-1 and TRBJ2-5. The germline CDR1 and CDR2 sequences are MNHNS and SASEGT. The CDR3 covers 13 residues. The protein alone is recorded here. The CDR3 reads CASSESLTETQYF.

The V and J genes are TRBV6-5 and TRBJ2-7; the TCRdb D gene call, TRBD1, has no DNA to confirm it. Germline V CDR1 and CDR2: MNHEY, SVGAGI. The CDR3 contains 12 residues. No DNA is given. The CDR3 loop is CASSTSGYEQYF.

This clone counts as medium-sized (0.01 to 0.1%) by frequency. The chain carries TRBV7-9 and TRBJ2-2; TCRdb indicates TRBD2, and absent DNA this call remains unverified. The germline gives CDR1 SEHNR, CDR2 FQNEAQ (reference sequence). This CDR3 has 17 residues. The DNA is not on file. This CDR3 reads CASSPTERIGTAGELFF.

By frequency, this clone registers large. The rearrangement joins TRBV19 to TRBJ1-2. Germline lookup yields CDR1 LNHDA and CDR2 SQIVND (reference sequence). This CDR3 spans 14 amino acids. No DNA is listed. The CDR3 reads CASSTNDRAYGYTF.

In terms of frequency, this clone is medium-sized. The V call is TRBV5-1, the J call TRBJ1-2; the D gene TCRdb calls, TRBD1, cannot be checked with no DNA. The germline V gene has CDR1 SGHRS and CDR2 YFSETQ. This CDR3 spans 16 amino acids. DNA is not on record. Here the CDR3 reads CASSSMTGLANYGYTF.